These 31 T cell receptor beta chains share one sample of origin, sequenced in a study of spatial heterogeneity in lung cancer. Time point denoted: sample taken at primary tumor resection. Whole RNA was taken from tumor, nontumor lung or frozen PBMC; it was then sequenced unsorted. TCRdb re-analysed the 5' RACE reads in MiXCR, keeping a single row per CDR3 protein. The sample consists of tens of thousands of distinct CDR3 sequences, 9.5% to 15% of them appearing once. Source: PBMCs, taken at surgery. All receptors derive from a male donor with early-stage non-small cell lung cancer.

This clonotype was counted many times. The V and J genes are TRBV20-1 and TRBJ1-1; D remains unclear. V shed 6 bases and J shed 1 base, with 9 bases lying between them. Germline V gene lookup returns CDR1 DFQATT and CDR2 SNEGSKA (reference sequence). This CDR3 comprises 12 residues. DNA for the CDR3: TGCAGTGCCGACACAGCGAACACTGAAGCTTTCTTT. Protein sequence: CSADTANTEAFF.

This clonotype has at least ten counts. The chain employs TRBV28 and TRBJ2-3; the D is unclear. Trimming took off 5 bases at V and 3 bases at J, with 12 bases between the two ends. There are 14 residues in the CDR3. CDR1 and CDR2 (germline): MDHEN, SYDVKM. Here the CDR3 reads CASSTFQGTDTQYF. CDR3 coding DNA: TGTGCCAGCAGTACCTTCCAAGGGACAGATACGCAGTATTTT.

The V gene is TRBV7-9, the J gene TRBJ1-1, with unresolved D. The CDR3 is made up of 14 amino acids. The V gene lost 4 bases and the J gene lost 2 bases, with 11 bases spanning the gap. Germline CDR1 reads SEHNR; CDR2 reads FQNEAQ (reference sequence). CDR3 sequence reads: CASSYGRENTEAFF. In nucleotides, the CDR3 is TGTGCCAGCAGCTACGGACGGGAAAACACTGAAGCTTTCTTT.

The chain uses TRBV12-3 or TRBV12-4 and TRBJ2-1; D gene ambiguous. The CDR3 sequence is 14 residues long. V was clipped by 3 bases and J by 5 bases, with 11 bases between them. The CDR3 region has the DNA TGTGCCAGCAGTTTGGCGTTGGCTAACAATGAGCAGTTCTTC. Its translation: CASSLALANNEQFF.

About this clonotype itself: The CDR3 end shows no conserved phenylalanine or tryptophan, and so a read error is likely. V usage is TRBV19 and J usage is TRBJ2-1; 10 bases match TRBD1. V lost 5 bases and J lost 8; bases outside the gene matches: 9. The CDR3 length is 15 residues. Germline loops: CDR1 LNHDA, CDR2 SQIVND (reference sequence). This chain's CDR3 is CASSVDRGLFDEQFS. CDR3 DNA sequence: TGTGCCAGTAGTGTCGACAGGGGGCTCTTCGATGAGCAGTTCTCC.

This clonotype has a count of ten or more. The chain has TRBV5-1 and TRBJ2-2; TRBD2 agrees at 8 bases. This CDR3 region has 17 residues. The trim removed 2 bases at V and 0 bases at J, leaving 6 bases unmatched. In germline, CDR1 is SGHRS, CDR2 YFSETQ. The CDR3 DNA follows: TGCGCCAGCAGCTTAGCTAGCGGGCTCGCGAACACCGGGGAGCTGTTTTTT. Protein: CASSLASGLANTGELFF.

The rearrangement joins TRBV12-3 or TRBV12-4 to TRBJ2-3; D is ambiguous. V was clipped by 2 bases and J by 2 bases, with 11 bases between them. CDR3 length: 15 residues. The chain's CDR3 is CASSLRGVNTDTQYF. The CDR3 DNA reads TGTGCCAGCAGTTTAAGAGGAGTCAACACAGATACGCAGTATTTT.

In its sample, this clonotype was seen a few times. DNA of the CDR3: TGTGCCAGCAGCTCCCCCGCAGGGAGGGGACACCAAGAGACCCAGTACTTC. It encodes CASSSPAGRGHQETQYF. This chain links TRBV7-2 with TRBJ2-5; TRBD2 matches 7 bases. There are 17 residues in the CDR3. CDR1 and CDR2 from the germline V gene are SGHTA and FQGNSA. The ends lost 4 bases at V and 0 bases at J; junction bases unmatched: 11.

CDR3 protein: CASSPDIDQPQHF. The CDR3, as DNA: TGTGCCAGCTCACCCGATATCGATCAGCCCCAGCATTTT. The chain uses TRBV18 and TRBJ1-5; D remains unclear. The CDR3 has 13 amino acids. CDR1 is KGHSH, CDR2 LQKENI, per germline. Trimming took 3 bases from V and 5 from J, leaving 8 bases between them.

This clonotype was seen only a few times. The CDR3 region has the DNA TGTGCCAGCAGTGTTTTGGCGGGGGGCACAGATACGCAGTATTTT. Residues: CASSVLAGGTDTQYF. This chain joins TRBV2 and TRBJ2-3; 7 positions agree with TRBD2. The CDR3 has 15 residues. V gave up 4 bases and J gave up 1 base; unmatched junction bases: 5. CDR1 is SNHLY, CDR2 FYNNEI, per germline.

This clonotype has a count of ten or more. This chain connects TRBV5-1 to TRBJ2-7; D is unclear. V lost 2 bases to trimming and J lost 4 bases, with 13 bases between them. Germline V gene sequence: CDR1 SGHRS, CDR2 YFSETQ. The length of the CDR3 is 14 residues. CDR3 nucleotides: TGCGCCAGCAGCTTCCTGACCAATCTGTACGAGCAGTACTTC. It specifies CASSFLTNLYEQYF.

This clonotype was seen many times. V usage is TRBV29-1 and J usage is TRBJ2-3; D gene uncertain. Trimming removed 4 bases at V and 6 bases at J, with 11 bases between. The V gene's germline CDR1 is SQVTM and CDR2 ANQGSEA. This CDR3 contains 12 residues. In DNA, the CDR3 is TGCAGCGTTGGGCGTCGTGGCGATACGCAGTATTTT. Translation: CSVGRRGDTQYF.

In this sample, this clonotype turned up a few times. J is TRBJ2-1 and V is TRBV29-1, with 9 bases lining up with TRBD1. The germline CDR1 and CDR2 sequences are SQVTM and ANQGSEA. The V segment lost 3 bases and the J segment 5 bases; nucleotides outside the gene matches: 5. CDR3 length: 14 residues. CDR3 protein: CSVDRDREDNEQFF. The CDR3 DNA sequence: TGCAGCGTTGATCGGGACAGGGAGGACAATGAGCAGTTCTTC.

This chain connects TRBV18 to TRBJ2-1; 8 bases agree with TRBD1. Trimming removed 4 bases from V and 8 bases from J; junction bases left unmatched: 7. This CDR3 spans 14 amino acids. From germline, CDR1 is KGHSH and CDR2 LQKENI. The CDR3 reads CASSLGQGWDEQFF. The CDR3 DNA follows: TGTGCCAGCTCACTTGGACAGGGTTGGGATGAGCAGTTCTTC.

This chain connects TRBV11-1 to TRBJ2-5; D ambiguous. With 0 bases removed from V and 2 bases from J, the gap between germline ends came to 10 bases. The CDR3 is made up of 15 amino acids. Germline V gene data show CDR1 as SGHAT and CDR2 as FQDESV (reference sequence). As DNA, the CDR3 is TGTGCCAGCAGCTTAGCGCATGGCTTACAAGAGACCCAGTACTTC. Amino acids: CASSLAHGLQETQYF.

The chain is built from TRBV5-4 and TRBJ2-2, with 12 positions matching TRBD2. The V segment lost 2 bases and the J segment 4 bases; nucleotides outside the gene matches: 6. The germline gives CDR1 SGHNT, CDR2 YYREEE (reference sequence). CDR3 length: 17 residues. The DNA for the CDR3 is TGTGCCAGCAGCTTTCTAGCGGGAGGGCCTGGCACCGGGGAGCTGTTTTTT. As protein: CASSFLAGGPGTGELFF.

This chain's CDR3 is CASGGSSRGNGSPLHF. Written as DNA, the CDR3 is TGTGCCAGCGGTGGAAGCAGCCGGGGAAATGGGTCACCCCTCCACTTT. The V call is TRBV2, the J call TRBJ1-6; D gene uncertain. V shed 8 bases and J shed 10 bases, with 24 bases lying between them. Germline CDR1 and CDR2: SNHLY and FYNNEI. This CDR3 region has 16 residues.

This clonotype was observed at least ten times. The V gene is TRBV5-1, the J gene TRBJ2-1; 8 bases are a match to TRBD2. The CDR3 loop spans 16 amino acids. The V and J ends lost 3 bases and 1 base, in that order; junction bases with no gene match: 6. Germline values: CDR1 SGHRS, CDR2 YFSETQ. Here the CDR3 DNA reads TGCGCCAGCAGCTCCGGAGCGGGAGATTCCTACAATGAGCAGTTCTTC. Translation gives CASSSGAGDSYNEQFF. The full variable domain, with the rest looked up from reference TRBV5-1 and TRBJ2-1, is KAGVTQTPRYLIKTRGQQVTLSCSPISGHRSVSWYQQTPGQGLQFLFEYFSETQRNKGNFPGRFSGRQFSNSRSEMNVSTLELGDSALYLCASSSGAGDSYNEQFFGPGTRLTVL.

CDR3 sequence: CASSQERDTQYF. As DNA, the CDR3 is TGCGCCAGCAGCCAGGAGAGGGATACGCAGTATTTT. The chain recombines TRBV5-1 with TRBJ2-3; D unclear. V dropped 4 bases and J dropped 6 bases, with 9 bases sitting between them. The CDR3 extends over 12 amino acids. Germline CDR1 is SGHRS and CDR2 is YFSETQ.

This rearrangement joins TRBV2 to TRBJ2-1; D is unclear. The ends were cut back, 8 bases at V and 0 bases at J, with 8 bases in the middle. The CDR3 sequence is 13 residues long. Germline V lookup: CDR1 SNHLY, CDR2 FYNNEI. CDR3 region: CASQRNSYNEQFF. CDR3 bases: TGTGCCAGCCAAAGAAACTCCTACAATGAGCAGTTCTTC.

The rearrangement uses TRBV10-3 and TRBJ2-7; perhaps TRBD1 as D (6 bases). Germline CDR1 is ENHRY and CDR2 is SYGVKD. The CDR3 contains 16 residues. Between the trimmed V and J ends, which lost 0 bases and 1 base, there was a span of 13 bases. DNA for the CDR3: TGTGCCATCAGTGAGTCATCTAGCAGGGGTTCCTACGAGCAGTACTTC. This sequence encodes CAISESSSRGSYEQYF.

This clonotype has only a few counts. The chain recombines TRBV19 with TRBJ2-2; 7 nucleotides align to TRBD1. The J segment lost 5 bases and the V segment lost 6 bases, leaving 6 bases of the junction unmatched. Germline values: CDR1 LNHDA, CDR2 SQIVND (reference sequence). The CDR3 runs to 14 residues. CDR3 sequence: CASRQGQRTGELFF. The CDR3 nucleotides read TGTGCCAGTAGACAGGGGCAAAGAACCGGGGAGCTGTTTTTT.

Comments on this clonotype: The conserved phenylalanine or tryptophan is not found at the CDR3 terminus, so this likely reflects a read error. CDR3 bases: TGTGCCAGCAGTTTAGGTACGGGGGACTGGGGGTACTACGAGCAGTACTCC. It codes for CASSLGTGDWGYYEQYS. The chain is built from TRBV28 and TRBJ2-7; D may be TRBD2 (6 bases). Germline CDR1 is MDHEN and CDR2 is SYDVKM. The CDR3 consists of 17 residues. V lost 2 bases and J lost 3, with 20 bases in between.

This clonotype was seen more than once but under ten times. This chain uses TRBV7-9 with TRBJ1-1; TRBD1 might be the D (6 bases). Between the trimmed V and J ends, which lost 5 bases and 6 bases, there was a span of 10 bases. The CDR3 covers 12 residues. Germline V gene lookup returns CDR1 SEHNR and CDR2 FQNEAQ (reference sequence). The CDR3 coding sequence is TGTGCCAGCAGCACAGGGTCCTCTGAAGCTTTCTTT. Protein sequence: CASSTGSSEAFF.

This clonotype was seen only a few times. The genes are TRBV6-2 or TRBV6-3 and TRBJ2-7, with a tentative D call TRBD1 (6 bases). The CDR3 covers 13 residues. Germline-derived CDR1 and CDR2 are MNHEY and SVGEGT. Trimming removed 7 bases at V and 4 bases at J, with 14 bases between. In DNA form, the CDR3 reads TGTGCCAGCAACACACAGGGTCCGTACGAGCAGTACTTC. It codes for CASNTQGPYEQYF.

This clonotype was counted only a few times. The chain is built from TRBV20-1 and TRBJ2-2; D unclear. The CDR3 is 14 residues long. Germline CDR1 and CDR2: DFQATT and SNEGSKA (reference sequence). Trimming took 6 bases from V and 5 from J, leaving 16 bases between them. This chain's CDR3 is CSAPDQRSTGELFF. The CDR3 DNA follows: TGCAGTGCCCCGGACCAGAGGTCGACCGGGGAGCTGTTTTTT.

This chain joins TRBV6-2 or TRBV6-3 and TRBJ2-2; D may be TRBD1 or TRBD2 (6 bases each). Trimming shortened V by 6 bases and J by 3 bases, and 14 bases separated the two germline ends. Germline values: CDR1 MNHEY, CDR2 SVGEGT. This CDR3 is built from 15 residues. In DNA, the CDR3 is TGTGCCAGCAGCCCATCGGGGGCGGACACCGGGGAGCTGTTTTTT. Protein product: CASSPSGADTGELFF.

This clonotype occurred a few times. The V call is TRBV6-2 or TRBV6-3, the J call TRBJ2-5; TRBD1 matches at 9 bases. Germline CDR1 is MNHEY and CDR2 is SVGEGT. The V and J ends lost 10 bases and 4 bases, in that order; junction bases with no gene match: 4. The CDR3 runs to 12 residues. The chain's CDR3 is CATKQGAETQYF. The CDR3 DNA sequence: TGTGCCACGAAACAGGGGGCAGAGACCCAGTACTTC.

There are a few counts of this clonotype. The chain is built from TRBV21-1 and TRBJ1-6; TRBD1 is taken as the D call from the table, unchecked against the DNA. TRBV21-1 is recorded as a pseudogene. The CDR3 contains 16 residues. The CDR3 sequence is CASSPAPGQGSSPLHF. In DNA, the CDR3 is TGTGCCAGCAGCCCCGCCCCAGGACAGGGTTCTTCACCCCTCCACTTT.

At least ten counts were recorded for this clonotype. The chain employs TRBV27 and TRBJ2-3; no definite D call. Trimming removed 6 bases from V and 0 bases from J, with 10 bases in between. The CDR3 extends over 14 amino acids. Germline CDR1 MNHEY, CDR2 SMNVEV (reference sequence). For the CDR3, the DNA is TGTGCCAGCAGGAGAAGTAAGAGCACAGATACGCAGTATTTT. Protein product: CASRRSKSTDTQYF.

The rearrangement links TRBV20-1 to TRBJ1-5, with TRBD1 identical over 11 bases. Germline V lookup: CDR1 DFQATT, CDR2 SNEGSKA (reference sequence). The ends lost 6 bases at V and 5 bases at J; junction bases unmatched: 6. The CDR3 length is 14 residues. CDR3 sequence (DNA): TGCAGTGCCTCCCCGGGACAGGGGGATCAGCCCCAGCATTTT. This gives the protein CSASPGQGDQPQHF.